A selection of T cell receptor beta chains follows, all from one sample in a study of cytomegalovirus exposure and HLA in healthy donors. Generated by immunoSEQ multiplex PCR, the TCRdb table keeps only in-frame clones and is missing some. The data contain a few hundred thousand clones, about 93% of them singletons. The sequenced material came from PBMCs. The receptors originated from a woman aged 18-29 years in good health and CMV-seronegative. CDR3s include the opening cysteine and the closing phenylalanine or tryptophan. D genes are given only for firm matches. Size tells how often a clone was seen (once, few, many) or the class of an expanded clone, and some rows leave it out.

TRBD2	TRBJ2-7	few	14	TRBV6-5	TGTGCCAGCAGAGACGGACTAGCGGCCTACGAGCAGTACTTC	CASRDGLAAYEQYF
NA	TRBJ2-7	NA	11	TRBV6-5	TGTGCCAGCAGTCTTCCCTACGAGCAGTACTTC	CASSLPYEQYF
TRBD2	TRBJ2-7	NA	15	TRBV6-1	TGTGCCAGCATCCCCCTGGCGGGAGACGTGGACGAGCAGTACTTC	CASIPLAGDVDEQYF
TRBD1	TRBJ2-1	NA	15	TRBV27	TGTGCCAGCAGTCTGAACAGGGGGCGCCACAATGAGCAGTTCTTC	CASSLNRGRHNEQFF
NA	TRBJ2-5	once	13	TRBV27	TGTGCCAGCAGGAAGGACTCCCTCGGGACCCAGTACTTC	CASRKDSLGTQYF
TRBD1	TRBJ1-2	NA	14	TRBV7-8	TGTGCCAGCAGCTACAACAGGGGGCAAGGAGGCTACACCTTC	CASSYNRGQGGYTF
NA	TRBJ1-4	NA	17	TRBV7-9	TGTGCCAGCAGCAAAGGGGTTTACTGGGGCCGCTCGGGAAAACTGTTTTTT	CASSKGVYWGRSGKLFF
NA	TRBJ1-1	NA	15	TRBV7-3	TGTGCCAGCAGTTTTACGGGACACGGAAACACTGAAGCTTTCTTT	CASSFTGHGNTEAFF
NA	TRBJ1-4	NA	13	TRBV4-1	TGCGCCAGCAGCCAAGATTACGGGGGTAAACTGTTTTTT	CASSQDYGGKLFF
NA	TRBJ1-2	NA	14	TRBV6-1	TGTGCCAGCAGGGAGACCGGGACTCCGGGGGGCTACACCTTC	CASRETGTPGGYTF
TRBD1	TRBJ2-7	NA	15	TRBV7-9	TGTGCCAGCAGCCATGGGACAGGGCTTTCCTACGAGCAGTACTTC	CASSHGTGLSYEQYF
NA	TRBJ2-7	NA	11	TRBV5-1	TGCGCCAGCAGCTCGGAGGTCGAGCAGTACTTC	CASSSEVEQYF
TRBD2	TRBJ2-7	NA	15	TRBV11-2	TGTGCCAGCAGCTTGAGGACTAGCGGGGACTACGAGCAGTACTTC	CASSLRTSGDYEQYF
NA	TRBJ2-1	NA	11	TRBV28	TGTGCCAGCAGTTTCAACCTAGAGCAGTTCTTC	CASSFNLEQFF
NA	TRBJ2-7	NA	14	TRBV2	TGTGCCAGCAAGAGGGAAGGTTCGTCCTACGAGCAGTACTTC	CASKREGSSYEQYF
TRBD1	TRBJ2-7	NA	12	TRBV29-1	TGCAGCGTTTGGGACAGGGGCTACGAGCAGTACTTC	CSVWDRGYEQYF
NA	TRBJ2-7	NA	14	TRBV6-6	TGTGCCAGCAACGACAGGCCGACAACCTACGAGCAGTACTTC	CASNDRPTTYEQYF
TRBD1	TRBJ1-4	NA	14	TRBV6-1	TGTGCCAGCAGAACCGGACAGGGTAGCGAAAAACTGTTTTTT	CASRTGQGSEKLFF
TRBD1	TRBJ2-5	NA	15	TRBV6-1	TGTGCCAGCACAGCGGGACAGGGGGCCTTTGGGGCCCAGTACTTC	CASTAGQGAFGAQYF
TRBD1	TRBJ1-2	NA	15	TRBV2	TGTGCCAGCAGTGAAGCTAGGGACAGGGGCTATGGCTACACCTTC	CASSEARDRGYGYTF
NA	TRBJ1-1	NA	18	TRBV27	TGTGCCAGCAGTTTATTTCTAGGTGGGGGCGGAAGGACCACTGAAGCTTTCTTT	CASSLFLGGGGRTTEAFF
NA	TRBJ1-2	NA	13	TRBV28	TGTGCCAGCAGAGACAGGACGAACTATGGCTACACCTTC	CASRDRTNYGYTF
TRBD1	TRBJ2-7	NA	15	TRBV5-1	TGCGCCAGCAGCTTGGCCGGACAGGGTCTCTACGAGCAGTACTTC	CASSLAGQGLYEQYF
NA	TRBJ2-7	few	11	TRBV5-5	TGTGCCAGCAGCTCCGTATACGAGCAGTACTTC	CASSSVYEQYF
TRBD1	TRBJ2-6	once	19	TRBV2	TGTGCCAGACATGTGACTCCGGGACAGGGAAGCTCTGGGGCCAACGTCCTGACTTTC	CARHVTPGQGSSGANVLTF
TRBD2	TRBJ2-7	NA	15	TRBV18	TGTGCCAGCTCACCAATCGGGGCCCCGGGGGGAGAGCAGTACTTC	CASSPIGAPGGEQYF
NA	TRBJ1-4	NA	19	TRBV6-4	TGTGCCAGCAGTGCCCGGGACTGGGTGTGTCAGTGTGAGAATGAAAAACTGTTTTTT	CASSARDWVCQCENEKLFF
NA	TRBJ1-1	NA	13	TRBV2	TGTGCCAGCAGCATAGAAGTGAACACTGAAGCTTTCTTT	CASSIEVNTEAFF
TRBD2	TRBJ2-7	NA	14	TRBV10-3	TGTGCCACCGCCTTGGGACTAGCGGCCTCCGAGCAGTACTTC	CATALGLAASEQYF
TRBD1	TRBJ2-7	NA	15	TRBV6-5	TGTGCCAGCAATGCACCCGGGGACAGGGACTACGAGCAGTACTTC	CASNAPGDRDYEQYF
NA	TRBJ2-3	NA	13	TRBV6-1	TGTGCCAGCAGGGAGACCGGCACAGATACGCAGTATTTT	CASRETGTDTQYF
TRBD2	TRBJ2-2	NA	15	TRBV7-9	TGTGCCAGCAGCTACACCTTAGCGGGAGCCGGGGAGCTGTTTTTT	CASSYTLAGAGELFF
NA	TRBJ2-7	NA	13	TRBV5-6	TGTGCCAGCAGCTTGGACGGTTCCTACGAGCAGTACTTC	CASSLDGSYEQYF
NA	TRBJ1-2	once	13	TRBV7-2	TGTGCCAGCAGCCTTATGGACAGCTATGGCTACACCTTC	CASSLMDSYGYTF
NA	TRBJ1-6	once	17	TRBV5-1	TGCGCCAGCAGCTTGGCCGGAACAGGGTCGGGTAATTCACCCCTCCACTTT	CASSLAGTGSGNSPLHF
NA	TRBJ1-1	NA	15	TRBV5-6	TGTGCCAGCAGCTTGGGTGCGGGAATGAACACTGAAGCTTTCTTT	CASSLGAGMNTEAFF
TRBD1	TRBJ2-1	NA	15	TRBV2	TGTGCCAGCAGCGCGACTCGACAGGGTCTTCGTGAGCAGTTCTTC	CASSATRQGLREQFF
TRBD1	TRBJ2-7	NA	12	TRBV28	TGTGCCACCGGGACAGGGAGTTACGAGCAGTACTTC	CATGTGSYEQYF
TRBD1	TRBJ1-6	NA	16	TRBV7-8	TGTGCCAGCAGCCTGGACAGGGGCTCCTATAATTCACCCCTCCACTTT	CASSLDRGSYNSPLHF
NA	TRBJ2-7	NA	15	TRBV14	TGTGCCAGCAGCCAACTGACTAACCCGATCTACGAGCAGTACTTC	CASSQLTNPIYEQYF
NA	TRBJ1-1	NA	15	TRBV27	TGTGCCAGCAGAGGGGCAGGGCGTTTAATAGATGAAGCTTTCTTT	CASRGAGRLIDEAFF
TRBD2	TRBJ2-1	NA	16	TRBV6-1	TGTGCCAGCAGTGAAGGGACTAGCGGGAGATCGAATGAGCAGTTCTTC	CASSEGTSGRSNEQFF
NA	TRBJ2-1	NA	12	TRBV2	TGTGCCAGCAGTACCGGACGGGAAGAGCAGTTCTTC	CASSTGREEQFF